One and the same sample provided the 14 T cell receptor beta chains below, sequenced in a study of identifying expanded T cells in peripheral blood (dated by TCRdb to the late 2010s). To prepare the library, the immunoSEQ multiplex PCR assay was applied. In TCRdb, the immuneACCESS table is reduced to in-frame sequences with V and J assigned. These tables do not hold every clone; where another copy was compared, an unresolved V gene accounts for under half, and the others remain unexplained. The sample table records about 74,000 clones; almost 85% of these occur just once. 18% of the sample is taken by the ten largest. The specimen was blood. These receptor sequences come from a person aged 18 to 69 in good health.

The chain has TRBV4-3 and TRBJ2-1, with 8 bases fitting TRBD2. CDR1 is LGHNA and CDR2 is YSLEER in the germline V gene. The CDR3 is made up of 16 amino acids. V lost 0 bases to trimming and J lost 4 bases; unmatched junction nucleotides: 5. For the CDR3, the DNA is TGCGCCAGCAGCCAAGAGAGCGGGAGTATGTACAATGAGCAGTTCTTC. It encodes CASSQESGSMYNEQFF.

This clone has only a few counts. This chain's CDR3 is CASSPEGQSSGNTIYF. The CDR3 DNA reads TGTGCCAGCTCACCAGAAGGACAGTCCTCTGGAAACACCATATATTTT. This chain joins TRBV18 and TRBJ1-3, with a weak D call TRBD1 (6 bases). This CDR3 spans 16 amino acids. The ends were cut back, 2 bases at V and 0 bases at J, with 11 bases in the middle. CDR1 and CDR2 (germline): KGHSH, LQKENI.

The chain is built from TRBV14 and TRBJ2-1, with D unclear. V gave up 3 bases and J gave up 8 bases, with 5 bases separating them. Germline V gene sequence: CDR1 SGHDN, CDR2 FVKESK. The CDR3 is 11 amino acids. CDR3 residues: CASSQSHEQFF. The CDR3 DNA is TGTGCCAGCAGCCAGAGTCATGAGCAGTTCTTC.

The chain recombines TRBV7-2 with TRBJ2-6; perhaps TRBD2 as D (5 bases). Trimming took off 1 base at V and 0 bases at J, with 10 bases between the two ends. The CDR3 loop spans 17 amino acids. Germline V lookup: CDR1 SGHTA, CDR2 FQGNSA. The CDR3 coding sequence is TGTGCCAGCAGCTTAGGCGGGCCCTACTCTGGGGCCAACGTCCTGACTTTC. Protein sequence: CASSLGGPYSGANVLTF.

Notes on this clone: At one end the junction does not follow the germline gene, possibly because of a read error. In DNA form, the CDR3 reads TGTGCTAGCAGCCTCACTAGCGTAGGCACCGGGGAGCTGTTTTTT. Its protein product is CASSLTSVGTGELFF. V and J are TRBV7-7 and TRBJ2-2; 7 bases map to TRBD2. Germline V lookup: CDR1 SSHAT, CDR2 FNYEAQ (reference sequence). CDR3 length: 15 amino acids.

The gene calls are TRBV6-1 and TRBJ1-3; D gene unclear. This CDR3 has 14 amino acids. Germline V lookup: CDR1 MNHNS, CDR2 SASEGT. V was pared by 6 bases and J by 0 bases, with 9 bases between. In DNA, the CDR3 is TGTGCCAGCAGCAGTGGCTTCTCTGGAAACACCATATATTTT. It codes for CASSSGFSGNTIYF.

This clone was recorded a few times. The V and J genes are TRBV7-8 and TRBJ2-3, with 7 bases identical to TRBD2. This CDR3 comprises 15 residues. The V segment lost 7 bases and the J segment 5 bases; nucleotides outside the gene matches: 12. Looked up from germline, CDR1 is SGHVS and CDR2 is FQNEAQ. The CDR3 sequence is CASTRRREWGDTQYF. In nucleotides, the CDR3 is TGTGCCAGCACACGTCGGCGGGAGTGGGGAGATACGCAGTATTTT. The full variable domain, its missing parts supplied by reference TRBV7-8 and TRBJ2-3, is GAGVSQSPRYKVAKRGQDVALRCDPISGHVSLFWYQQALGQGPEFLTYFQNEAQLDKSGLPSDRFFAERPEGSVSTLKIQRTQQEDSAVYLCASTRRREWGDTQYFGPGTRLTVL.

The chain carries TRBV10-3 and TRBJ2-7; D possibly corresponds to TRBD2 (6 bases). The CDR3 totals 14 residues. V lost 0 bases to trimming and J lost 1 base, with 7 bases between them. The germline V gene has CDR1 ENHRY and CDR2 SYGVKD. CDR3: CAISESGGSYEQYF. Written as DNA, the CDR3 is TGTGCCATCAGTGAGTCGGGGGGTTCCTACGAGCAGTACTTC.

This chain connects TRBV28 to TRBJ1-1, with D unresolved. This CDR3 comprises 16 residues. Per germline, CDR1 MDHEN and CDR2 SYDVKM. The V end lost 6 bases, the J end lost 0 bases, and 17 bases lay between the germline ends. Here the CDR3 DNA reads TGTGCCAGCAGCCCCTCCAATAGAGCCTTGAACACTGAAGCTTTCTTT. Translating it yields CASSPSNRALNTEAFF.

The chain couples TRBV29-1 to TRBJ2-3, with D maybe TRBD1 (6 bases). From germline, CDR1 is SQVTM and CDR2 ANQGSEA. V lost 3 bases and J 1 base, leaving 14 bases between the germline ends. The CDR3 is 15 amino acids. CDR3 residues: CSVDRQERGTDTQYF. The CDR3 DNA follows: TGCAGCGTTGACCGACAGGAGCGAGGCACAGATACGCAGTATTTT.

The rearrangement links TRBV13 to TRBJ2-7; D not certain. Per the germline V gene, CDR1 is PRHDT and CDR2 is FYEKMQ (reference sequence). The CDR3 contains 12 residues. Trimming took off 0 bases at V and 12 bases at J, with 12 bases between the two ends. The CDR3 region has the DNA TGTGCCAGCAGCTTAGGCCTGGGGTTACCGTACTTC. Its translation: CASSLGLGLPYF.

J is TRBJ2-3 and V is TRBV7-9, with 8 bases fitting TRBD2. Per the germline V gene, CDR1 is SEHNR and CDR2 is FQNEAQ (reference sequence). Unmatched junction bases numbered 7, after V lost 1 base and J lost 4 bases. The CDR3 is 16 amino acids. CDR3 loop: CASSLGGLDLADTQYF. CDR3 DNA sequence: TGTGCCAGCAGCTTAGGGGGACTAGATTTGGCAGATACGCAGTATTTT.

The chain joins TRBV18 to TRBJ2-7; possible D gene TRBD1, 5 bases. CDR3 size: 13 residues. Trimming pared 3 bases from V and 4 bases from J, leaving 10 bases between. Germline lookup yields CDR1 KGHSH and CDR2 LQKENI. The CDR3 DNA follows: TGTGCCAGCTCACCGGGGCATCGGTACGAGCAGTACTTC. Its translation is CASSPGHRYEQYF.

V is TRBV19 and J is TRBJ2-2; a weak D match, TRBD2 (5 bases). Germline CDR1 LNHDA, CDR2 SQIVND (reference sequence). The germline V and J ends were trimmed by 8 bases and 3 bases, with 13 bases remaining between them. CDR3 length equals 14 residues. The CDR3 DNA is TGTGCCAGTTGTTGGACTCTTGACACCGGGGAGCTGTTTTTT. Translating gives CASCWTLDTGELFF.